Each of the 8 T cell receptor beta chains below was sequenced from the same sample in a study of blood T cell repertoires in COVID-19. Sequencing used immunoSEQ multiplex PCR; TCRdb keeps in-frame clones, though not all of them. The sample has about 370,000 clones; 80% to 90% are singletons. Sequencing was carried out using PBMCs or T cells enriched from blood (not recorded which). The receptors come from a man aged 18 to 29 who had recovered from COVID-19.

The rearrangement links TRBV6-5 to TRBJ1-1; perhaps TRBD1 as D (5 bases). Trimming stripped 2 bases from V and 4 bases from J, with 8 bases between. This CDR3 has 13 residues. CDR1 and CDR2 from the germline V gene are MNHEY and SVGAGI. The CDR3 spells CASSYGRATEAFF. DNA of the CDR3: TGTGCCAGCAGTTACGGCAGGGCCACTGAAGCTTTCTTT.

This sequence joins TRBV7-9 and TRBJ1-2, with D unresolved. The CDR3 is 17 amino acids. The germline V gene has CDR1 SEHNR and CDR2 FQNEAQ (reference sequence). V was clipped by 6 bases and J by 0 bases, with 20 bases between them. CDR3 sequence reads: CASSTEGYLEANYGYTF. In DNA, the CDR3 is TGTGCCAGCAGTACAGAGGGCTACCTGGAGGCTAACTATGGCTACACCTTC.

Concerning this clone itself: Other DNA sequences of this sample code for an identical CDR3. The chain combines TRBV3-1 (or the pseudogene TRBV3-2) with TRBJ1-2; D gene unclear. The germline V gene encodes CDR1 LGHDT and CDR2 YNNKEL (reference sequence). CDR3 length: 13 amino acids. With 0 bases removed from V and 8 bases from J, the gap between germline ends came to 10 bases. The CDR3 sequence is CASSQDAGGGYTF. The CDR3 DNA reads as TGTGCCAGCAGCCAAGATGCTGGAGGAGGCTACACCTTC.

The table lists this clone with a few counts. The identical CDR3 is also encoded by other nucleotide sequences in the sample. The chain carries TRBV6-5 and TRBJ1-2; the match to TRBD1 covers 7 bases. With V trimmed by 6 bases and J by 4 bases, 2 bases remained unmatched. This CDR3 spans 12 amino acids. Germline V CDR1 and CDR2: MNHEY, SVGAGI. CDR3 nucleotide sequence: TGTGCCAGCAGGCAGGGGGGCTATGGCTACACCTTC. Translated: CASRQGGYGYTF.

The chain employs TRBV5-6 and TRBJ1-1; maybe TRBD1 (6 bases). V lost 4 bases, J lost 3 bases, and 19 bases lay in between. Germline V gene sequence: CDR1 SGHDT, CDR2 YYEEEE. CDR3 length: 16 amino acids. Here the CDR3 DNA reads TGTGCCAGCAGCCCCTTAACCTACAGGGATCACACTGAAGCTTTCTTT. Protein sequence: CASSPLTYRDHTEAFF.

The V gene is TRBV9, the J gene TRBJ2-5; 10 nucleotides align to TRBD1. CDR3 length equals 16 residues. The V gene end was trimmed by 0 bases and the J gene end by 5 bases; junction bases not matched to a gene: 7. The germline CDR1 and CDR2 sequences are SGDLS and YYNGEE. The CDR3 DNA sequence: TGTGCCAGCAGCGTAGAGGGGACAGGGGTCAGGGAGACCCAGTACTTC. Translating it yields CASSVEGTGVRETQYF.

J is TRBJ2-6 and V is TRBV27; D is unresolved. The germline V gene encodes CDR1 MNHEY and CDR2 SMNVEV (reference sequence). The length of the CDR3 is 15 residues. Trimming removed 0 bases from V and 0 bases from J, with 3 bases in between. CDR3: CASSLSVSGANVLTF. DNA of the CDR3: TGTGCCAGCAGTTTATCCGTCTCTGGGGCCAACGTCCTGACTTTC.

This chain joins TRBV28 and TRBJ2-7, with D tentatively TRBD1 (6 bases). V was shortened by 6 bases and J by 0 bases, with 12 bases between the two germline ends. Germline CDR1 is MDHEN and CDR2 is SYDVKM. The CDR3 runs 14 residues. Here the CDR3 reads CASSRQASSYEQYF. In DNA, the CDR3 is TGTGCCAGCAGCAGACAGGCCAGCTCCTACGAGCAGTACTTC.